Presented here are 23 T cell receptor beta chains from one specimen sequenced in a study of blood T cell repertoires in COVID-19. Method: immunoSEQ multiplex PCR; TCRdb's copy keeps in-frame clones and lacks some. The sample includes over 250,000 clones, around 90% of them seen just once. Sequencing was performed on PBMCs or T cells enriched from blood (not recorded which). Receptors were obtained from a woman in her thirties who had recovered from COVID-19.

This chain connects TRBV9 to TRBJ1-2; D unresolved. Trimming stripped 0 bases from V and 7 bases from J, with 7 bases between. Germline V gene data show CDR1 as SGDLS and CDR2 as YYNGEE. There are 12 residues in the CDR3. The chain's CDR3 is CASSVGEGGYTF. In DNA, the CDR3 is TGTGCCAGCAGCGTAGGCGAGGGTGGCTACACCTTC.

V gene TRBV7-9 combines with J gene TRBJ2-1, with 8 bases lining up with TRBD2. The ends lost 5 bases at V and 8 bases at J; junction bases unmatched: 14. The germline gives CDR1 SEHNR, CDR2 FQNEAQ (reference sequence). This CDR3 is built from 16 residues. The CDR3 coding sequence is TGTGCCAGCAGCGCAACAAGCGGGAGAGGGCAGGATGAGCAGTTCTTC. Translated: CASSATSGRGQDEQFF.

The chain is built from TRBV7-2 and TRBJ1-3; the D gene is possibly TRBD1 (5 bases). This CDR3 is 15 amino acids long. V lost 5 bases to trimming and J lost 0 bases, with 11 bases between them. Germline CDR1 reads SGHTA; CDR2 reads FQGNSA. The CDR3 DNA sequence: TGTGCCAGCAGCCCGGGACTCAACTCTGGAAACACCATATATTTT. Translation: CASSPGLNSGNTIYF.

This clone was counted a single time. The V and J genes are TRBV28 and TRBJ1-1; possibly TRBD1 for D (6 bases). The CDR3 has 12 amino acids. V was cut by 8 bases and J by 0 bases, with 7 bases left in between. The germline CDR1 and CDR2 sequences are MDHEN and SYDVKM. This CDR3 reads CASGGLNTEAFF. The CDR3 region has the DNA TGTGCCAGCGGGGGCTTGAACACTGAAGCTTTCTTT.

The chain is built from TRBV9 and TRBJ2-7; D is possibly TRBD1 (5 bases). Germline CDR1 is SGDLS and CDR2 is YYNGEE. The ends were cut back, 4 bases at V and 3 bases at J, with 17 bases in the middle. The CDR3 sequence is 15 residues long. In DNA form, the CDR3 reads TGTGCCAGCAGCCCCTCCCCCCGTCAGGGCTACGAGCAGTACTTC. This encodes CASSPSPRQGYEQYF.

The CDR3 DNA reads as TGTGCCAGCAGCTTAGTCGCCGGTGGCTACACCTTC. This gives the protein CASSLVAGGYTF. The rearrangement joins TRBV7-2 to TRBJ1-2; no definite D call. Trimming cost V 1 base and J 7 bases, with 7 bases left between them. Looked up from germline, CDR1 is SGHTA and CDR2 is FQGNSA. The CDR3 sequence is 12 residues long.

This clone was counted a single time. The chain couples TRBV7-3 to TRBJ2-3; 7 nucleotides agree with TRBD1. The germline V gene has CDR1 SGHTA and CDR2 FQGTGA. The trim removed 5 bases at V and 4 bases at J, leaving 3 bases unmatched. The CDR3 is 13 residues long. For the CDR3, the DNA is TGTGCCAGCAGCGTGACAGGGCCAGATACGCAGTATTTT. Translated: CASSVTGPDTQYF.

This chain links TRBV6-4 with TRBJ2-1; 12 bases line up with TRBD2. The CDR3 sequence is 14 residues long. V shed 2 bases, J shed 7 bases, and the junction held 0 bases outside the gene matches. Germline V gene data show CDR1 as MRHNA and CDR2 as SNTAGT. This chain's CDR3 is CASSDGTSGNEQFF. The CDR3 coding sequence is TGTGCCAGCAGTGACGGGACTAGCGGGAATGAGCAGTTCTTC.

Remarks on this clone: The junction and the germline gene differ at one end; a read error may be behind it. This sequence joins TRBV30 and TRBJ1-2; 11 positions match TRBD1. The germline V gene has CDR1 GTSNPN and CDR2 SVGIG (reference sequence). The CDR3 has 14 residues. The CDR3 DNA sequence: TGTGCCTGGAGTCGGACAGGGGGCAACTCTGGCTACACCTTC. Residues: CAWSRTGGNSGYTF.

V gene TRBV30 combines with J gene TRBJ2-2; 8 nucleotides agree with TRBD1. CDR1 GTSNPN and CDR2 SVGIG come from the germline V gene (reference sequence). There are 15 residues in the CDR3. The trim removed 3 bases at V and 4 bases at J, leaving 7 bases unmatched. The CDR3: CAWSEMTGVTGELFF. CDR3 coding DNA: TGTGCCTGGAGCGAGATGACAGGGGTCACCGGGGAGCTGTTTTTT. Looking up the rest from reference TRBV30 and TRBJ2-2 gives the full variable domain: SQTIHQWPATLVQPVGSPLSLECTVEGTSNPNLYWYRQAAGRGLQLLFYSVGIGQISSEVPQNLSASRPQDRQFILSSKKLLLSDSGFYLCAWSEMTGVTGELFFGEGSRLTVL.

The J gene is TRBJ1-2, the V gene TRBV21-1. TRBV21-1 is annotated as a pseudogene. The CDR3 runs 16 residues. CDR3: CASNAAGTPSRDGYTF. In DNA form, the CDR3 reads TGTGCCAGCAACGCAGCCGGGACTCCCTCACGGGATGGCTACACCTTC.

CDR3 sequence (DNA): TGCAGTGCTAGTGTGGCAGGGGGAGGAAACTATGGCTACACCTTC. Encoded protein: CSASVAGGGNYGYTF. The V and J genes are TRBV20-1 and TRBJ1-2, with 7 bases matching TRBD1. Per germline, CDR1 DFQATT and CDR2 SNEGSKA (reference sequence). The CDR3 is made up of 15 amino acids. J lost 2 bases, V lost 3 bases, and 9 bases had no gene match.

The chain is built from TRBV7-9 and TRBJ2-4; D gene unclear. Trimming left V 1 base short and J 4 bases short, with 14 bases between. CDR1 SEHNR and CDR2 FQNEAQ come from the germline V gene (reference sequence). This CDR3 is built from 16 residues. CDR3 DNA: TGTGCCAGCAGCTTAGAGGAGACCCTCGGGAAAAACATTCAGTACTTC. Translation gives CASSLEETLGKNIQYF.

The chain is built from TRBV28 and TRBJ1-1, with 11 nucleotides matching TRBD1. The CDR3 consists of 18 residues. Trimming removed 4 bases from V and 4 bases from J; junction bases left unmatched: 14. CDR1 is MDHEN, CDR2 SYDVKM, per germline. The CDR3 DNA follows: TGTGCCAGCAGTTCCCTTCGGACAGGGGGCCAAATAGCCACTGAAGCTTTCTTT. Protein product: CASSSLRTGGQIATEAFF.

The rearrangement links TRBV12-3 or TRBV12-4 to TRBJ2-2; D possibly corresponds to TRBD2 (7 bases). Trimming took off 6 bases at V and 4 bases at J, with 9 bases between the two ends. The CDR3 sequence is 13 residues long. The CDR3 sequence: CASRGGGTGELFF. The CDR3 DNA sequence: TGTGCCAGCAGGGGAGGGGGCACCGGGGAGCTGTTTTTT.

As regards this clone: At one boundary the junction diverges from the germline segment, which might be a read error. The gene calls are TRBV7-7 and TRBJ2-1; 7 bases agree with TRBD2. The CDR3 covers 16 residues. Germline loops: CDR1 SSHAT, CDR2 FNYEAQ (reference sequence). The CDR3: CASSTGLGGLTGEQFF. CDR3 nucleotides: TGTGCTAGCAGCACGGGTCTGGGAGGGCTCACCGGTGAGCAGTTCTTC. The variable domain in full, completed from reference TRBV7-7 and TRBJ2-1, reads GAGVSQSPRYKVTKRGQDVTLRCDPISSHATLYWYQQALGQGPEFLTYFNYEAQPDKSGLPSDRFSAERPEGSISTLTIQRTEQRDSAMYRCASSTGLGGLTGEQFFGPGTRLTVL.

J is TRBJ2-1 and V is TRBV5-8; D is uncertain. CDR1 is SGHTS and CDR2 is YDEGEE in the germline V gene. V lost 1 base to trimming and J lost 7 bases, with 6 bases between them. CDR3 length: 12 amino acids. The CDR3 loop is CASSLFRNEQFF. CDR3 bases: TGTGCCAGCAGCTTGTTTAGAAATGAGCAGTTCTTC.

The V and J genes are TRBV11-2 and TRBJ2-3; TRBD2 aligns across 14 bases. Looked up from germline, CDR1 is SGHAT and CDR2 is FQNNGV. V was clipped by 4 bases and J by 5 bases; unmatched bases: 8. The CDR3 has 17 residues. The CDR3, as DNA: TGTGCCAGCAGCTCCCTTGCGGGACTAGCGGGAGAAGATACGCAGTATTTT. Its translation: CASSSLAGLAGEDTQYF.

The rearrangement links TRBV28 to TRBJ1-1, with D possibly TRBD1 on 5 matching bases. Germline V gene sequence: CDR1 MDHEN, CDR2 SYDVKM. The CDR3 has 15 residues. Deletions cut 3 bases from V and 2 bases from J, with 13 bases between. CDR3 sequence (DNA): TGTGCCAGCAGTTTCGGCGGGACCCCTAACACTGAAGCTTTCTTT. This sequence encodes CASSFGGTPNTEAFF. The variable domain in full, with the rest retrieved from reference TRBV28 and TRBJ1-1, is DVKVTQSSRYLVKRTGEKVFLECVQDMDHENMFWYRQDPGLGLRLIYFSYDVKMKEKGDIPEGYSVSREKKERFSLILESASTNQTSMYLCASSFGGTPNTEAFFGQGTRLTVV.

The chain couples TRBV19 to TRBJ1-5; 7 nucleotides line up with TRBD1. V trimming: 7 bases; J trimming: 3 bases; junction bases outside the gene matches: 6. This CDR3 has 14 amino acids. Per germline, CDR1 LNHDA and CDR2 SQIVND (reference sequence). The CDR3 DNA reads as TGTGCCAGTACCGAGGGACAGCTCAATCAGCCCCAGCATTTT. Protein sequence: CASTEGQLNQPQHF.

J is TRBJ2-5 and V is TRBV5-1; 10 bases align to TRBD1. Germline V gene sequence: CDR1 SGHRS, CDR2 YFSETQ. With 3 bases clipped from V and 4 bases from J, the junction kept 6 bases outside the gene matches. This CDR3 comprises 15 residues. The CDR3 loop is CASSWTGGVGETQYF. CDR3 coding DNA: TGCGCCAGCAGCTGGACAGGGGGAGTCGGAGAGACCCAGTACTTC. Looking up the rest from reference TRBV5-1 and TRBJ2-5 gives the full variable domain: KAGVTQTPRYLIKTRGQQVTLSCSPISGHRSVSWYQQTPGQGLQFLFEYFSETQRNKGNFPGRFSGRQFSNSRSEMNVSTLELGDSALYLCASSWTGGVGETQYFGPGTRLLVL.

V gene TRBV9 combines with J gene TRBJ1-1; 9 nucleotides agree with TRBD1. With 4 bases clipped from V and 6 bases from J, the junction kept 10 bases outside the gene matches. This CDR3 spans 15 amino acids. Germline V gene sequence: CDR1 SGDLS, CDR2 YYNGEE. The CDR3 here is CASSPRTGVNSEAFF. For the CDR3, the DNA is TGTGCCAGCAGCCCCCGGACAGGGGTTAACTCTGAAGCTTTCTTT.

A word on this clone: The same CDR3 also results from other DNA sequences found in this sample. The genes are TRBV5-1 and TRBJ2-7; 7 bases match TRBD1. The CDR3 length is 14 residues. Germline-derived CDR1 and CDR2 are SGHRS and YFSETQ. The V segment lost 4 bases and the J segment 0 bases; nucleotides outside the gene matches: 4. This CDR3 is CASSLGDSSYEQYF. CDR3 nucleotide sequence: TGCGCCAGCAGCCTGGGGGACAGCTCCTACGAGCAGTACTTC.